The TCR beta chain under discussion was sequenced for a study of metastatic and nonmetastatic thyroid tumors. Thyroid surgery was performed in patients who had received no treatment beforehand. V was pared by 10 bases and J by 7 bases, with 13 bases between. Germline V lookup: CDR1 LGHDT, CDR2 YNNKEL (reference sequence). The CDR3 is made up of 12 amino acids. Per the study methods: For papillary thyroid cancer, a distant-metastasis classifier was constructed from CDR3 differences observed across clinicopathological groups. TCRdb reprocessed the PCR reads via MiXCR. The V and J calls, along with clone size, are taken from TCRdb and not from the paper's own processing. Of 14,000 to 15,000 clones in the sample, 20% to 25% were seen once.

The sequenced sample was tumor tissue. This clonotype originated in a female donor with papillary thyroid cancer or a benign thyroid nodule (not recorded which). Some clones in this sample may be carry-over from other donors' samples. J is TRBJ1-4 and V is TRBV3-1; D ambiguous. The chain's CDR3 is CANNQDPEKLFF. CDR3 nucleotide sequence: TGTGCCAACAACCAAGATCCTGAAAAACTGTTTTTT.